These 9 T cell receptor beta chains were sequenced from one sample in a study of metastatic and nonmetastatic thyroid tumors. TCRdb reprocessed the PCR reads using MiXCR. The repertoire has 9,100 or so clones, about 45% of them found once; the top ten carry less than 40%. There were no patients who had received any treatment before thyroid surgery. Material: tumor tissue. The receptor source for this set is a male donor with papillary thyroid cancer or a benign thyroid nodule (not recorded which). Some clones in this sample may be carry-over from other donors' samples.

This clone is labeled as medium-sized. V usage is TRBV7-2 and J usage is TRBJ1-6; D is unresolved. The V gene lost 2 bases and the J gene lost 6 bases, with 8 bases spanning the gap. The CDR3 covers 14 residues. Germline V gene data show CDR1 as SGHTA and CDR2 as FQGNSA. As DNA, the CDR3 is TGTGCCAGCAGCTTACCCTGGACTAATTCACCCCTCCACTTT. Translating gives CASSLPWTNSPLHF. Based on the CDR3 plus reference TRBV7-2 and TRBJ1-6, the full variable domain is GAGVSQSPSNKVTEKGKDVELRCDPISGHTALYWYRQSLGQGLEFLIYFQGNSAPDKSGLPSDRFSAERTGGSVSTLTIQRTQQEDSAVYLCASSLPWTNSPLHFGNGTRLTVT.

The V call is TRBV6-1, the J call TRBJ2-7; D ambiguous. CDR1 is MNHNS, CDR2 SASEGT, per germline. Deletions cut 5 bases from V and 3 bases from J, with 11 bases between. The CDR3 is made up of 13 amino acids. Here the CDR3 reads CASSPPVIYEQYF. DNA for the CDR3: TGTGCCAGCAGTCCCCCGGTTATCTACGAGCAGTACTTC.

This clone was observed a few times. The chain joins TRBV10-1 to TRBJ1-3; 7 bases agree with TRBD1. Per the germline V gene, CDR1 is WNHNN and CDR2 is SYGVQD (reference sequence). The junction had 11 bases not matched to a gene; V was cut back by 6 bases and J by 0 bases. The CDR3 covers 17 residues. CDR3 in DNA: TGCGCCAGCAGACCTGGGGAGGGGGCTAACTCTGGAAACACCATATATTTT. This sequence encodes CASRPGEGANSGNTIYF.

A few counts support this clone. At one end the junction does not follow the germline gene, possibly because of a read error. The chain carries TRBV28 and TRBJ1-5; D unresolved. This CDR3 is 16 amino acids long. Per germline, CDR1 MDHEN and CDR2 SYDVKM. The DNA of the CDR3 is TGTGCCAGCAGTTTCATCCGCAGCAATCACCACCAGGCCCAGCAGTTT. This gives the protein CASSFIRSNHHQAQQF. The full variable domain, in which reference TRBV28 and TRBJ1-5 provide the parts outside the CDR3, is DVKVTQSSRYLVKRTGEKVFLECVQDMDHENMFWYRQDPGLGLRLIYFSYDVKMKEKGDIPEGYSVSREKKERFSLILESASTNQTSMYLCASSFIRSNHHQAQQFGDGTRLSIL.

The rearrangement uses TRBV5-5 and TRBJ1-3, with 8 bases identical to TRBD1. V trimming: 5 bases; J trimming: 7 bases; junction bases outside the gene matches: 14. Germline CDR1 reads SGHKS; CDR2 reads YYEKEE (reference sequence). This CDR3 is 16 amino acids long. CDR3 sequence reads: CASSPLGTGSANTIYF. DNA for the CDR3: TGTGCCAGCAGTCCCCTCGGGACAGGCTCTGCCAACACCATATATTTT.

The sample holds a few counts of this clone. The V call is TRBV10-1, the J call TRBJ2-7, with no clear D. The CDR3 consists of 13 residues. Deletions cut 1 base from V and 7 bases from J, with 11 bases between. Germline V gives CDR1 WNHNN, CDR2 SYGVQD (reference sequence). CDR3 in amino acids: CASSELGRREQYF. The DNA for the CDR3 is TGCGCCAGCAGTGAGTTAGGACGGCGTGAGCAGTACTTC.

This clone was seen a handful of times. The germline gene is not matched at one end of the junction; a read error may be the cause. The rearrangement links TRBV6-2 or TRBV6-3 to TRBJ2-7; possible D gene TRBD2, 5 bases. Germline lookup yields CDR1 MNHEY and CDR2 SVGEGT. This CDR3 has 14 amino acids. This chain's CDR3 is CASSYSNGVYEHYF. CDR3 coding DNA: TGTGCCAGCAGTTACTCGAACGGGGTCTACGAGCATTACTTC.

The chain carries TRBV7-2 and TRBJ2-7, with 7 nucleotides matching TRBD1. V shed 4 bases and J 6 bases; nucleotides not matched to a gene: 6. The CDR3 has 13 amino acids. Germline-derived CDR1 and CDR2 are SGHTA and FQGNSA. Here the CDR3 reads CASSYDRVREQYF. The CDR3 coding sequence is TGTGCCAGCAGCTACGACAGGGTTCGCGAGCAGTACTTC.

This clone was picked up one time. The J gene is TRBJ2-7, the V gene TRBV5-1, with TRBD1 matching 8 bases. The CDR3 extends over 14 amino acids. J gave up 7 bases and V 3 bases, and 9 bases lay outside the gene matches. The V gene's germline CDR1 is SGHRS and CDR2 YFSETQ. This chain's CDR3 is CASSSGQGTGEQYF. The CDR3 nucleotides read TGCGCCAGCAGCTCCGGACAGGGAACCGGGGAGCAGTACTTC.